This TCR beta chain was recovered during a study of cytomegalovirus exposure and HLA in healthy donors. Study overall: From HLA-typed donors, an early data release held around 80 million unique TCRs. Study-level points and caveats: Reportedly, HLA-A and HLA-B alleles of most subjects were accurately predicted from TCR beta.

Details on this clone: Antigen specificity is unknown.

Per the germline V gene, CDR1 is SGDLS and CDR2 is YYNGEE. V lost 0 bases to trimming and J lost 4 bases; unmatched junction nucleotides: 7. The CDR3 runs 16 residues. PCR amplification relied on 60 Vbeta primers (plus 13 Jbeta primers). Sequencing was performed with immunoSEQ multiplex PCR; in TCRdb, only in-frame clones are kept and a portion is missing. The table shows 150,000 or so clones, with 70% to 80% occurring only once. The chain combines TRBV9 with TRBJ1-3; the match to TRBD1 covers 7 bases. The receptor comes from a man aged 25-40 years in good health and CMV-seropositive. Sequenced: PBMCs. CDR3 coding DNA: TGTGCCAGCAGCGTAGATATGACAGGGATCGGAAACACCATATATTTT. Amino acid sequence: CASSVDMTGIGNTIYF. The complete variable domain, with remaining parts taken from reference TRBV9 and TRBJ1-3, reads DSGVTQTPKHLITATGQRVTLRCSPRSGDLSVYWYQQSLDQGLQFLIQYYNGEERAKGNILERFSAQQFPDLHSELNLSSLELGDSALYFCASSVDMTGIGNTIYFGEGSWLTVV.